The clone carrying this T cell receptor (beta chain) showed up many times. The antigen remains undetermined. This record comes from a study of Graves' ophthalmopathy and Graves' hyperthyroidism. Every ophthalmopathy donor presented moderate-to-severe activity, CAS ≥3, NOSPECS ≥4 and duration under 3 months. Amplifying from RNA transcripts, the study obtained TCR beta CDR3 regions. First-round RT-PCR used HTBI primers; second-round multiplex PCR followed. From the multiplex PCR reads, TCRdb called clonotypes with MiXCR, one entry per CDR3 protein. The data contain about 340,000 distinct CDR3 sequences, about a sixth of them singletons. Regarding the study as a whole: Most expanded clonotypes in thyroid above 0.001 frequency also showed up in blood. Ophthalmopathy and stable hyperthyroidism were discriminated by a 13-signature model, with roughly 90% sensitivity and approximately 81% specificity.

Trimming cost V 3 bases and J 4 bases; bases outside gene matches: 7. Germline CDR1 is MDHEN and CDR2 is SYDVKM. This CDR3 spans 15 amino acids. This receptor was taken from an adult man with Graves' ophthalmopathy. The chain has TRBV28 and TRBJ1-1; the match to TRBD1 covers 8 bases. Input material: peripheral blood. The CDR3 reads CASSFGDRRSTEAFF. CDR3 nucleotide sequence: TGTGCCAGCAGTTTCGGGGACAGGCGTTCCACTGAAGCTTTCTTT.